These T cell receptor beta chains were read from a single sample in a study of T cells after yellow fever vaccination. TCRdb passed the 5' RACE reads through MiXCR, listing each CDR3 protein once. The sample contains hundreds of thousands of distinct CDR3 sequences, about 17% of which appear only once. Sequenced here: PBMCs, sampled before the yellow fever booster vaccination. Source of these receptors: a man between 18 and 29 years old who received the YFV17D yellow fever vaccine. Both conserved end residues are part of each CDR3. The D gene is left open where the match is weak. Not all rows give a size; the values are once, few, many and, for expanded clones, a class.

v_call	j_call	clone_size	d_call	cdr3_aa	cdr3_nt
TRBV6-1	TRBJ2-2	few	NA	CASERLGGNTGELFF	TGTGCCAGCGAGAGGCTAGGGGGGAACACCGGGGAGCTGTTTTTT
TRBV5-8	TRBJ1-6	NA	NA	CASSLGGAHSPLHF	TGTGCCAGCAGCCTGGGGGGCGCCCATTCACCCCTCCACTTT
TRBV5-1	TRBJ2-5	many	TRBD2	CASSSLAGRQETQYF	TGCGCCAGCAGCTCCCTAGCGGGGCGCCAAGAGACCCAGTACTTC
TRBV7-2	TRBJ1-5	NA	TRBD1	CASSQSTGEPQHF	TGTGCCAGCAGCCAAAGTACAGGGGAGCCCCAGCATTTT
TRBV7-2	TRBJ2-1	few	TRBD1	CASSYRSGQGGEQFF	TGTGCCAGCAGCTACCGAAGCGGACAGGGCGGTGAGCAGTTCTTC
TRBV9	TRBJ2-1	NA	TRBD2	CASSVGGLANEQFF	TGTGCCAGCAGCGTAGGTGGACTAGCGAATGAGCAGTTCTTC
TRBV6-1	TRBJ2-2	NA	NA	CASRAGSATGELFF	TGTGCCAGCAGAGCAGGATCGGCCACCGGGGAGCTGTTTTTT
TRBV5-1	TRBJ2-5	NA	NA	CASSLGGRHPSF	TGCGCCAGCAGCTTGGGAGGGCGACACCCATCTTTC
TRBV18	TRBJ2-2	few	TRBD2	CASSPGAGSYTGELFF	TGTGCCAGCTCACCTGGAGCGGGGTCGTACACCGGGGAGCTGTTTTTT
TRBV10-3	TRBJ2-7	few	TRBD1	CAISGGQGAYEQYF	TGTGCCATCAGTGGGGGACAGGGGGCGTACGAGCAGTACTTC
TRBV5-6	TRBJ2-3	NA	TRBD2	CASSSASGGTDTQYF	TGTGCCAGCAGCTCGGCGAGCGGGGGCACAGATACGCAGTATTTT
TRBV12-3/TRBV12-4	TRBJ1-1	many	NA	CASTLQGNTEAFF	TGTGCCAGCACCTTGCAAGGGAACACTGAAGCTTTCTTT
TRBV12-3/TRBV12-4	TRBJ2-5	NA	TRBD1	CASTPGQGLETQYF	TGTGCCAGCACCCCGGGACAGGGACTAGAGACCCAGTACTTC
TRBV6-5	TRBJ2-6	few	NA	CASNPFPTLSGANVLTF	TGTGCCAGCAACCCCTTCCCAACCCTCTCTGGGGCCAACGTCCTGACTTTC
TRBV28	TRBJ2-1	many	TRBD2	CASTSGGGYNEQFF	TGTGCCAGCACCTCCGGGGGGGGGTACAATGAGCAGTTCTTC
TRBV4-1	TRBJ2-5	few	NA	CASSQEGRGEGTQYF	TGCGCCAGCAGCCAAGAGGGGCGGGGAGAAGGGACCCAGTACTTC
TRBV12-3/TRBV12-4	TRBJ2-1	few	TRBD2	CASSLPGGLGDEQFF	TGTGCCAGCAGCCTACCGGGGGGACTAGGGGATGAGCAGTTCTTC
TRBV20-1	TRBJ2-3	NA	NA	CSARPQGTDTQYF	TGCAGTGCTAGGCCACAGGGCACAGATACGCAGTATTTT
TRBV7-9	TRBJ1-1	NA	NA	CASSFGTAPSEAFF	TGTGCCAGCAGCTTTGGGACCGCCCCAAGTGAAGCTTTCTTT
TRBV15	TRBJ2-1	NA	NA	CATTAEINIEQFF	TGTGCCACCACAGCGGAGATCAACATTGAGCAGTTCTTC
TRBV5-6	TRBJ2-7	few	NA	CASGTNSYEQYF	TGTGCCAGCGGCACAAACTCCTACGAGCAGTACTTC
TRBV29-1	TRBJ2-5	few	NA	CSVAPRTAQETQYF	TGCAGCGTTGCCCCAAGGACCGCACAAGAGACCCAGTACTTC
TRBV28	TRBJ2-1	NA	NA	CASSNRVEQFF	TGTGCCAGCAGTAACAGGGTTGAGCAGTTCTTC
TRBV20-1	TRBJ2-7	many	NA	CSASGDPFGQYF	TGCAGTGCTAGTGGGGATCCTTTTGGGCAGTACTTC
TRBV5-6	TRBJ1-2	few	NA	CASSLRAGVYGYTF	TGTGCCAGCAGCCTGAGGGCAGGGGTCTATGGCTACACCTTC
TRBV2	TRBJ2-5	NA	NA	CASSRESWETQYF	TGTGCCAGCAGTCGGGAGTCCTGGGAGACCCAGTACTTC
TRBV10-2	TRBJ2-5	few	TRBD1	CACIGQGARETQYF	TGCGCCTGCATCGGGCAGGGGGCAAGGGAGACCCAGTACTTC
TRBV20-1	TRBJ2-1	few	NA	CSARGPSVNEQFF	TGCAGTGCTAGAGGGCCCAGCGTGAATGAGCAGTTCTTC